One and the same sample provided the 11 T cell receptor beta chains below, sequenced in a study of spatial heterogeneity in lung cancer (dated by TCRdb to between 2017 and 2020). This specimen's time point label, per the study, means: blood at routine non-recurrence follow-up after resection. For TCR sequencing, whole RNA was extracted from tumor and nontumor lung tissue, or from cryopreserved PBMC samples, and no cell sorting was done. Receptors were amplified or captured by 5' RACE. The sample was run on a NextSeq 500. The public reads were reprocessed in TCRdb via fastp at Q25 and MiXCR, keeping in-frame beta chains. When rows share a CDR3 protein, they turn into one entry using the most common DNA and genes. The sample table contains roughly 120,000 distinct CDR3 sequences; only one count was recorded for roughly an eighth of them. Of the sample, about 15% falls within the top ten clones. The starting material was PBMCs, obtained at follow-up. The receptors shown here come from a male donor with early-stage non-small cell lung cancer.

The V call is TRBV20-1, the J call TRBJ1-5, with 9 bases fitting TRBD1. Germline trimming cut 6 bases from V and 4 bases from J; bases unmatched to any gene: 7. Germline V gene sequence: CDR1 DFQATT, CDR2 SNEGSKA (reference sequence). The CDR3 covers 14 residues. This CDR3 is CSAPGQGKNQPQHF. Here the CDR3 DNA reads TGCAGTGCGCCGGGACAGGGTAAAAATCAGCCCCAGCATTTT.

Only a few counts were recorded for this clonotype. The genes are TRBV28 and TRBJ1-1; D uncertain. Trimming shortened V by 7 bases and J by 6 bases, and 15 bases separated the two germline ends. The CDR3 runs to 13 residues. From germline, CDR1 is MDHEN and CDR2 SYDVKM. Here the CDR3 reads CASTPSAWAEAFF. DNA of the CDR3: TGTGCCAGCACCCCGTCGGCGTGGGCTGAAGCTTTCTTT. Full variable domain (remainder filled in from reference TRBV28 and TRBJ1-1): DVKVTQSSRYLVKRTGEKVFLECVQDMDHENMFWYRQDPGLGLRLIYFSYDVKMKEKGDIPEGYSVSREKKERFSLILESASTNQTSMYLCASTPSAWAEAFFGQGTRLTVV.

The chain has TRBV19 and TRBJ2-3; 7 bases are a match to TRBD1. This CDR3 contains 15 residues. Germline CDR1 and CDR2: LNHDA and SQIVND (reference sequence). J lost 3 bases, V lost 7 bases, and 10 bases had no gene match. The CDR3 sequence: CASNTYRDSTDTQYF. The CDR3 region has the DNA TGTGCCAGTAATACGTACCGGGACAGTACAGATACGCAGTATTTT.

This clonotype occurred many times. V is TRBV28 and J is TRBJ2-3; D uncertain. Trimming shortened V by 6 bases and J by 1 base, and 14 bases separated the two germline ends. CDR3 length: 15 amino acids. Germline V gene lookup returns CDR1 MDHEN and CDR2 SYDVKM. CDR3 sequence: CASSWLSDGTDTQYF. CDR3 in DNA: TGTGCCAGCAGCTGGTTGTCCGACGGCACAGATACGCAGTATTTT.

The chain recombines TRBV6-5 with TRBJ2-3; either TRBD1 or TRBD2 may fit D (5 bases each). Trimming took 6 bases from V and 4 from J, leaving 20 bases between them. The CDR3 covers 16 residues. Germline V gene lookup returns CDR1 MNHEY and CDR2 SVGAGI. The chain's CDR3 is CASSTLSGASPDTQYF. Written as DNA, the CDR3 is TGTGCCAGCAGCACACTTTCCGGGGCTTCGCCAGATACGCAGTATTTT.

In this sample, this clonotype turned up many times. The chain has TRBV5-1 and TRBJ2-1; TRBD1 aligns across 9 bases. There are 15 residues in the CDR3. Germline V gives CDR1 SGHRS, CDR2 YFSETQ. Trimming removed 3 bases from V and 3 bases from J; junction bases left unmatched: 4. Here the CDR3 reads CASSSGQGIYNEQFF. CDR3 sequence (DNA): TGCGCCAGCAGCTCCGGACAGGGGATCTACAATGAGCAGTTCTTC.

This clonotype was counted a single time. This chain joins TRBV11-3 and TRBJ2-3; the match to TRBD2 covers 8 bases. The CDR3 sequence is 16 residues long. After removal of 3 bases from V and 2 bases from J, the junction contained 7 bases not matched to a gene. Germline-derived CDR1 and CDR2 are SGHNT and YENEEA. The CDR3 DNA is TGTGCCAGCAGCTTGGGCGGGGGGCTAACCACAGATACGCAGTATTTT. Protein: CASSLGGGLTTDTQYF.

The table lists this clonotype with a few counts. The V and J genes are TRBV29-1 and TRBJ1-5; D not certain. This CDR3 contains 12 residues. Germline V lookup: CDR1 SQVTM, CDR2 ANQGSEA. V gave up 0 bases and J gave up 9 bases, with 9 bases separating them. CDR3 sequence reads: CSVEDPPGPQHF. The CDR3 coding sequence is TGCAGCGTTGAAGACCCCCCAGGGCCCCAGCATTTT.

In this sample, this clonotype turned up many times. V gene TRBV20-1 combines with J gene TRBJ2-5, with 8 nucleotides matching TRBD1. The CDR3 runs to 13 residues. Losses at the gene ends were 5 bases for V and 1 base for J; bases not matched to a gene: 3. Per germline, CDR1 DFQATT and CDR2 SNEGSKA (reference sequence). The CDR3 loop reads CSAYDRGQETQYF. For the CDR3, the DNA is TGCAGTGCTTACGACAGGGGCCAAGAGACCCAGTACTTC.

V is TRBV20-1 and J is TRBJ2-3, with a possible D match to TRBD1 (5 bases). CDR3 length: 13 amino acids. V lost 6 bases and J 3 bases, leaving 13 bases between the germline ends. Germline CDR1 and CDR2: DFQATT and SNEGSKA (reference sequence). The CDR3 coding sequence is TGCAGTGCCGAAGTGTCAGGGACAGATACGCAGTATTTT. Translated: CSAEVSGTDTQYF.

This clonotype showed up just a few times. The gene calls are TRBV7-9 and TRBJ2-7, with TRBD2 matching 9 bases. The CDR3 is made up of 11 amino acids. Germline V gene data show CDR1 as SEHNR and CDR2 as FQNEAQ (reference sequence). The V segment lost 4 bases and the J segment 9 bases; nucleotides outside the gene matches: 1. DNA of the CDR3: TGTGCCAGCAGCTCAGCGGGGGGGCAGTACTTC. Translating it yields CASSSAGGQYF.